A single TCR beta chain is shown here with its context. Its specificity is not known. The data derive from a study of blood T cell dynamics during melanoma immunotherapy. Study overall: Patients with metastatic melanoma got pembrolizumab or nivolumab-ipilimumab as first-line care.

J gave up 4 bases and V 2 bases, and 3 bases lay outside the gene matches. Germline V gene lookup returns CDR1 SGHVS and CDR2 FNYEAQ. The CDR3 extends over 15 amino acids. Each bulk PBMC sample had roughly 400 ng DNA loaded. TCRdb keeps only in-frame clones here, not all; method: immunoSEQ multiplex PCR. Among under 15,000 clones, 88% were seen once, and the ten largest hold 3.5% to 5%. Time point reported: week 3, after first cycle of checkpoint inhibitor. Disease control meant complete response, partial response or stable disease at 12 weeks. Whole-study results and caveats: At W3, later disease-control patients showed bifurcated PBMC repertoire changes, unlike progressors.

The chain combines TRBV7-6 with TRBJ2-7, with 12 positions matching TRBD1. This receptor was identified in a human donor with melanoma. The material sequenced was blood, taken from a patient treated with checkpoint blockade. As DNA, the CDR3 is TGTGCCAGCAGCTTACGGGGACAGGGGGCTTACGAGCAGTACTTC. This encodes CASSLRGQGAYEQYF.